These 29 T cell receptor beta chains came from one sample sequenced in a study of blood T cell repertoires in COVID-19. The method was immunoSEQ multiplex PCR; TCRdb's version includes in-frame clones alone and lacks a portion of them. There are about 250,000 clones in the sample; about 86% occur only once, and about 8.9% lies in the top ten. The sequenced sample was peripheral blood. These receptors were taken from an older man with acute or convalescent COVID-19.

V and J are TRBV19 and TRBJ2-7, with TRBD1 matching 8 bases. The CDR3 consists of 16 residues. V lost 6 bases and J lost 3; bases outside the gene matches: 13. Germline V gene lookup returns CDR1 LNHDA and CDR2 SQIVND (reference sequence). Written as DNA, the CDR3 is TGTGCCAGTAGCTCCCAGGGGGCCCCGAGGAGCTACGAGCAGTACTTC. This sequence encodes CASSSQGAPRSYEQYF.

This clone has a handful of counts. V usage is TRBV18 and J usage is TRBJ1-4; D remains unclear. The CDR3 is 14 amino acids. Per the germline V gene, CDR1 is KGHSH and CDR2 is LQKENI. V lost 6 bases and J 3 bases, leaving 11 bases between the germline ends. CDR3 sequence reads: CASSPAAANEKLFF. DNA for the CDR3: TGTGCCAGCTCTCCAGCGGCTGCTAATGAAAAACTGTTTTTT.

The chain combines TRBV7-2 with TRBJ1-3, with D unclear. CDR3 length: 17 residues. Trimming pared 1 base from V and 3 bases from J, leaving 16 bases between. Per germline, CDR1 SGHTA and CDR2 FQGNSA. The CDR3 reads CASSLGMGQMSGNTIYF. In DNA form, the CDR3 reads TGTGCCAGCAGCTTAGGGATGGGCCAAATGAGTGGAAACACCATATATTTT.

This clone was counted many times. The J gene is TRBJ1-4, the V gene TRBV2, with 8 bases fitting TRBD1. CDR1 is SNHLY and CDR2 is FYNNEI in the germline V gene. V shed 11 bases, J shed 8 bases, and the junction held 7 bases outside the gene matches. The CDR3 is 12 amino acids. The CDR3: CAGRTGREKLFF. The CDR3 coding sequence is TGTGCCGGCCGGACAGGGCGGGAAAAACTGTTTTTT. The full variable domain, with the rest looked up from reference TRBV2 and TRBJ1-4, is EPEVTQTPSHQVTQMGQEVILRCVPISNHLYFYWYRQILGQKVEFLVSFYNNEISEKSEIFDDQFSVERPDGSNFTLKIRSTKLEDSAMYFCAGRTGREKLFFGSGTQLSVL.

This clone was detected only a few times. The chain has TRBV5-1 and TRBJ1-1; D unclear. The germline CDR1 and CDR2 sequences are SGHRS and YFSETQ. This CDR3 spans 13 amino acids. Trimming pared 5 bases from V and 2 bases from J, leaving 10 bases between. The CDR3 sequence is CASRPLSNTEAFF. Written as DNA, the CDR3 is TGCGCCAGCAGACCTCTAAGCAACACTGAAGCTTTCTTT.

The chain couples TRBV28 to TRBJ2-7, with D maybe TRBD1 (5 bases). V lost 2 bases and J 5 bases, leaving 19 bases between the germline ends. The CDR3 has 16 amino acids. Germline V CDR1 and CDR2: MDHEN, SYDVKM. Here the CDR3 reads CASSLSPPSGRHEQYF. In nucleotides, the CDR3 is TGTGCCAGCAGTTTAAGTCCCCCGTCAGGGCGCCACGAGCAGTACTTC.

This chain links TRBV18 with TRBJ2-7; 9 bases line up with TRBD1. CDR3 size: 14 residues. With 3 bases clipped from V and 7 bases from J, the junction kept 7 bases outside the gene matches. Per the germline V gene, CDR1 is KGHSH and CDR2 is LQKENI. CDR3 nucleotide sequence: TGTGCCAGCTCACCGGGACAGGGTGTCGGGGAGCAGTACTTC. It specifies CASSPGQGVGEQYF.

The CDR3 nucleotides read TGCAGCGTTGGGGACAGGGGGAATGGCAAAAACATTCAGTACTTC. Protein product: CSVGDRGNGKNIQYF. The rearrangement joins TRBV29-1 to TRBJ2-4; 11 bases are a match to TRBD1. The CDR3 runs 15 residues. V lost 4 bases to trimming and J lost 3 bases; unmatched junction nucleotides: 5. Germline V gives CDR1 SQVTM, CDR2 ANQGSEA.

This clone was found a few times. The chain joins TRBV14 to TRBJ2-7, with D maybe TRBD2 (5 bases). The V end lost 10 bases, the J end lost 1 base, and 17 bases lay between the germline ends. Looked up from germline, CDR1 is SGHDN and CDR2 is FVKESK. The CDR3 is 14 residues long. The CDR3 coding sequence is TGTGCCACCCGAAGGGCGGGCAATTCCTACGAGCAGTACTTC. Residues: CATRRAGNSYEQYF.

V usage is TRBV11-2 and J usage is TRBJ2-7; TRBD1 aligns across 9 bases. The junction had 7 bases not matched to a gene; V was cut back by 7 bases and J by 3 bases. The CDR3 contains 14 residues. Per the germline V gene, CDR1 is SGHAT and CDR2 is FQNNGV. CDR3 in amino acids: CASNTPGQGYEQYF. CDR3 DNA: TGTGCCAGCAACACTCCGGGACAGGGCTACGAGCAGTACTTC.

V usage is TRBV27 and J usage is TRBJ1-2; TRBD1 matches at 9 bases. Germline lookup yields CDR1 MNHEY and CDR2 SMNVEV (reference sequence). This CDR3 is 16 amino acids long. J gave up 3 bases and V 8 bases, and 13 bases lay outside the gene matches. This CDR3 reads CASGREQGAGYYGYTF. CDR3 sequence (DNA): TGTGCCAGCGGAAGGGAACAGGGGGCAGGGTACTATGGCTACACCTTC.

The J gene is TRBJ1-3, the V gene TRBV28, with TRBD1 matching over 8 bases. Germline values: CDR1 MDHEN, CDR2 SYDVKM. The J segment lost 0 bases and the V segment lost 6 bases, leaving 10 bases of the junction unmatched. The CDR3 runs 17 residues. CDR3: CASSSPGQALSGNTIYF. CDR3 DNA sequence: TGTGCCAGCAGCAGCCCGGGACAGGCGCTCTCTGGAAACACCATATATTTT.

The V and J genes are TRBV24-1 and TRBJ1-5, with a weak D call TRBD1 (5 bases). The CDR3 totals 15 residues. CDR1 and CDR2 from the germline V gene are KGHDR and SFDVKD. Trimming removed 4 bases at V and 6 bases at J, with 15 bases between. For the CDR3, the DNA is TGTGCCACCAGTGACCGTCAGGGTAGCGGTCAGCCCCAGCATTTT. This encodes CATSDRQGSGQPQHF.

This clone has only a few counts. The chain has TRBV19 and TRBJ2-7; D possibly corresponds to TRBD1 (5 bases). Germline CDR1 reads LNHDA; CDR2 reads SQIVND (reference sequence). V dropped 3 bases and J dropped 6 bases, with 15 bases sitting between them. The CDR3 runs to 14 residues. CDR3 nucleotides: TGTGCCAGTAGTATCCAGGGCAGGAAGGGCGAGCAGTACTTC. Translating gives CASSIQGRKGEQYF.

CDR3 region: CASTARTGFQPQHF. The DNA for the CDR3 is TGTGCCAGCACTGCCCGGACAGGTTTTCAGCCCCAGCATTTT. The rearrangement links TRBV6-6 to TRBJ1-5, with TRBD1 identical over 7 bases. J lost 6 bases, V lost 7 bases, and 9 bases had no gene match. The germline V gene has CDR1 MNHNY and CDR2 SVGAGI (reference sequence). The CDR3 is 14 amino acids.

The rearrangement joins TRBV2 to TRBJ2-3; 8 nucleotides match TRBD2. The germline gives CDR1 SNHLY, CDR2 FYNNEI. The CDR3 has 15 amino acids. V trimming: 3 bases; J trimming: 4 bases; junction bases outside the gene matches: 6. CDR3 in DNA: TGTGCCAGCAGTGACCCCGGGGGGGCGGCAGATACGCAGTATTTT. It translates to CASSDPGGAADTQYF.

The V and J genes are TRBV5-1 and TRBJ1-1; D is possibly TRBD1 (5 bases). The V gene's germline CDR1 is SGHRS and CDR2 YFSETQ. Between the trimmed V and J ends, which lost 4 bases and 6 bases, there was a span of 10 bases. The CDR3 length is 12 residues. The CDR3 loop reads CASSIPGAEAFF. In DNA form, the CDR3 reads TGCGCCAGCAGCATCCCGGGGGCTGAAGCTTTCTTT.

This chain links TRBV5-1 with TRBJ2-7; D ambiguous. V lost 0 bases to trimming and J lost 4 bases, with 11 bases between them. The germline V gene encodes CDR1 SGHRS and CDR2 YFSETQ. The CDR3 runs to 14 residues. The CDR3 coding sequence is TGCGCCAGCAGCTTGGCGAAAGCCGGGTACGAGCAGTACTTC. Its translation is CASSLAKAGYEQYF.

The J gene is TRBJ2-5, the V gene TRBV6-6, with D possibly being TRBD2 (6 bases). The CDR3 has 12 residues. CDR1 and CDR2 (germline): MNHNY, SVGAGI (reference sequence). V was trimmed by 2 bases and J by 9 bases, leaving 10 bases between them. CDR3 sequence reads: CASSYAGEAQYF. The CDR3 DNA follows: TGTGCCAGCAGTTACGCTGGGGAGGCCCAGTACTTC.

V is TRBV5-1 and J is TRBJ1-4; D not resolved. The CDR3 consists of 15 residues. Germline assignment: CDR1 SGHRS and CDR2 YFSETQ. V was cut by 3 bases and J by 5 bases, with 14 bases left in between. This chain's CDR3 is CASSWEDGQNEKLFF. CDR3 bases: TGCGCCAGCAGCTGGGAGGACGGGCAAAATGAAAAACTGTTTTTT.

This chain connects TRBV27 to TRBJ2-2; tentatively, D is TRBD1 (6 bases). CDR3 size: 16 residues. Germline V gene data show CDR1 as MNHEY and CDR2 as SMNVEV (reference sequence). The V and J ends lost 7 bases and 7 bases respectively, with 22 bases between them. The CDR3 spells CASTLDRFLSFGELFF. CDR3 DNA: TGTGCCAGCACTCTTGACAGGTTTCTTTCTTTCGGGGAGCTGTTTTTT.

The chain couples TRBV6-5 to TRBJ2-7; D is possibly TRBD1 (5 bases). CDR3 size: 13 residues. Germline CDR1 MNHEY, CDR2 SVGAGI. Trimming cost V 0 bases and J 3 bases, with 6 bases left between them. CDR3 coding DNA: TGTGCCAGCAGTTACTCCGGACACTACGAGCAGTACTTC. Amino acids: CASSYSGHYEQYF.

V and J are TRBV27 and TRBJ1-5, with 10 nucleotides matching TRBD1. This CDR3 is 16 amino acids long. The V gene's germline CDR1 is MNHEY and CDR2 SMNVEV (reference sequence). The trim removed 5 bases at V and 6 bases at J, leaving 10 bases unmatched. The chain's CDR3 is CASSPQGTGESQPQHF. The DNA for the CDR3 is TGTGCCAGCAGTCCCCAAGGGACAGGGGAGTCTCAGCCCCAGCATTTT.

Turning to this clone: A junction end diverges from the germline sequence, so it may reflect a read error. The chain carries TRBV10-3 and TRBJ1-2, with 8 bases identical to TRBD1. Germline V gene lookup returns CDR1 ENHRY and CDR2 SYGVKD. The CDR3 totals 15 residues. The CDR3 DNA follows: TGTGCCATCGGTGAGGGACAGGAGAGGAAAGGTGGCTACACCTTC. Its protein product is CAIGEGQERKGGYTF.

The CDR3 DNA sequence: TGTGCCATCAGTTCCGCAGGGTACACTAATGAAAAACTGTTTTTT. As protein: CAISSAGYTNEKLFF. V gene TRBV10-3 combines with J gene TRBJ1-4; D might be TRBD1 (5 bases). V lost 5 bases and J 2 bases, leaving 12 bases between the germline ends. The CDR3 extends over 15 amino acids. Per germline, CDR1 ENHRY and CDR2 SYGVKD.

Remarks on this clone: The junction and the germline gene differ at one end; a read error may be behind it. The chain employs TRBV2 and TRBJ2-2, with TRBD1 identical over 7 bases. The CDR3 extends over 15 amino acids. Germline values: CDR1 SNHLY, CDR2 FYNNEI. This chain's CDR3 is CASSEGQAYTGELFF. The CDR3 DNA is TGTGCCAGCAGCGAAGGACAGGCTTACACCGGGGAGCTGTTTTTT.

This rearrangement joins TRBV28 to TRBJ1-6; perhaps TRBD1 as D (5 bases). Looked up from germline, CDR1 is MDHEN and CDR2 is SYDVKM. CDR3 length: 14 residues. V was shortened by 5 bases and J by 6 bases, with 11 bases between the two germline ends. The DNA for the CDR3 is TGTGCCAGCAGTATGGACATATCTAATTCACCCCTCCACTTT. Encoded protein: CASSMDISNSPLHF.

This sequence joins TRBV30 and TRBJ1-2; D not certain. The CDR3 is 12 amino acids. V lost 0 bases, J lost 2 bases, and 4 bases lay in between. Germline-derived CDR1 and CDR2 are GTSNPN and SVGIG (reference sequence). The CDR3 DNA reads TGTGCCTGGAGTGTACAAAACTATGGCTACACCTTC. Its protein product is CAWSVQNYGYTF. Full variable domain (missing parts from reference TRBV30 and TRBJ1-2): SQTIHQWPATLVQPVGSPLSLECTVEGTSNPNLYWYRQAAGRGLQLLFYSVGIGQISSEVPQNLSASRPQDRQFILSSKKLLLSDSGFYLCAWSVQNYGYTFGSGTRLTVV.

The chain recombines TRBV9 with TRBJ2-3; 10 bases are a match to TRBD1. Losses at the gene ends were 5 bases for V and 3 bases for J; bases not matched to a gene: 9. The CDR3 consists of 16 residues. The germline CDR1 and CDR2 sequences are SGDLS and YYNGEE. The CDR3 DNA is TGTGCCAGCAGATCTGCCGGGACAGGGGAAACAGATACGCAGTATTTT. It specifies CASRSAGTGETDTQYF.